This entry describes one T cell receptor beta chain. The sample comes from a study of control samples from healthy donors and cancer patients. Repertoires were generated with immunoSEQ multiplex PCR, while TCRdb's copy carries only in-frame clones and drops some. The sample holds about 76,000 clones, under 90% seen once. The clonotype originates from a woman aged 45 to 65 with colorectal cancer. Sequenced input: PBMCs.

CDR3 in amino acids: CASSLGLPSGNTIYF. The DNA for the CDR3 is TGTGCCAGCAGCCTGGGACTACCCTCTGGAAACACCATATATTTT. The chain has TRBV6-5 and TRBJ1-3; TRBD1 is a possible D gene (5 bases). This CDR3 has 15 residues. V gave up 6 bases and J gave up 0 bases, with 12 bases separating them. The germline V gene has CDR1 MNHEY and CDR2 SVGAGI.